The TCR beta chain described here comes from a study of blood T cell repertoires in COVID-19. Trimming shortened V by 2 bases and J by 8 bases, and 9 bases separated the two germline ends. Germline lookup yields CDR1 LGHDT and CDR2 YNNKEL (reference sequence). The CDR3 has 12 residues. This table comes from immunoSEQ multiplex PCR, and its TCRdb copy is limited to in-frame clones, with some not included. The sample yields under 200,000 clones, 86% seen once. This clone occurred once. The specimen was peripheral blood. The TCR sequence derives from a man aged 65 to 79 with acute or convalescent COVID-19. The genes are TRBV3-1 (or the pseudogene TRBV3-2) and TRBJ1-1, with D tentatively TRBD1 (5 bases). The CDR3 DNA follows: TGTGCCAGCAGCCAAACTGGGGCCGAAGCTTTCTTT. Its translation: CASSQTGAEAFF.